This T cell receptor (beta chain) was captured in a study of T cells in Graves' hyperthyroidism and ophthalmopathy (dated by TCRdb to about 2019). Regarding the complete study: Peripheral blood samples were taken at the time of initial diagnosis, prior to any treatment. After blood sampling, hyperthyroidism patients were treated with methimazole at a starting dose of 30 mg daily, and ophthalmopathy patients were treated with high-dose intravenous methylprednisolone. Thyroid tissue and blood T-cell repertoires from several Graves' hyperthyroidism patients were also compared in the study. To identify distinguishing TCR V-J signatures, a discovery cohort of some 100 patients was used, comprising 40 to 45 with Graves' ophthalmopathy and some 60 with stable Graves' hyperthyroidism. Prospective prediction of ophthalmopathy was tested in an independent validation cohort consisting of fewer than 20 hyperthyroidism patients and about 17 patients who later progressed to ophthalmopathy. For training and testing, the 100 or so patients in the discovery cohort were randomly divided in a 7:3 ratio. The paper describes TCR Vbeta CDR3 sequencing of around 130 peripheral blood samples, made up of about 41 ophthalmopathy patients, 70 to 80 hyperthyroidism patients and roughly 17 progressor patients.

The TCR beta CDR3 regions were amplified from the RNA transcripts. The first round of RT-PCR for the TCR CDR3 was performed with the HTBI primer set and the Qiagen OneStep RT-PCR kit. The libraries were constructed in a second round of multiplex PCR and then size-selected and purified. Libraries were sequenced paired-end with 100 bp reads on an Illumina HiSeq2000. As for how the authors treated the data: SOAPnuke was used to process the raw data, removing reads that contained adapters or uncalled bases, had a mean Phred below 15, or lacked an exact match to the constant primer or identifier. High-quality paired reads were merged using COPE v1.2.5, and each unique nucleotide sequence was defined as a clonotype. Clonotypes were aligned to IMGT TRBV, TRBD and TRBJ reference segments using MiTCR v1.1. The analysis included only V-J combinations with a frequency above 0.0001, which together covered more than 98% of the repertoires. The TCS score was defined as the ratio of F50 (clonal expansion) to E x V (chaos), calculated using BLOSUM62-based TCRdist between CDR3 peptides within each V-J. Welch's t-statistics and random forest reduced roughly 500 V-J features to some 14, which were used in a naive Bayes classifier (R e1071). TCRdb trimmed the raw reads at Q25, called clones with MiXCR and kept productive beta chains. Entries that share a CDR3 protein sequence are merged under the most common genes and DNA. Clone size and V and J calls follow TCRdb, not the original study. The sample table records about 150,000 distinct CDR3 sequences; roughly a fifth of these occur just once. The ten largest make up 60% to 80% of the sample.

V and J lose 6 bases and 2 bases, and a span of 12 bases separates them. CDR1 and CDR2, per the germline V gene (reference sequence), are SEHNR and FQNEAQ. From cysteine to phenylalanine, the CDR3 is 14 amino acids long. Only CDR3 DNA is held: 42 bases, read in frame from base 1. Study-level results and caveats: Most expanded thyroid clonotypes (frequency above 0.001) were also found in blood, which suggests that blood repertoires may mirror thyroid immune responses. In validation, progression to ophthalmopathy was predicted by the model with around 71% sensitivity and roughly 76% specificity, a median of roughly six months before onset. A model built on a 13 V-J signature distinguished ophthalmopathy from stable hyperthyroidism, reaching 85% to 90% sensitivity and 81.08% specificity in cross-validation and 80%/75% in testing. No statistical method was used to fix the sample size in advance, and group allocation was not hidden from the investigators.

This clonotype was found many times. Its antigen is still unknown. No much larger clonotype is one base removed from it; base qualities were not supplied. Hyperthyroidism patients were newly diagnosed, with disease duration under 2 months, and aged 18 to 65 years. Patients with uncontrolled infections, other autoimmune diseases, pregnancy or lactation were excluded. Clinical symptoms, serum thyroxine and TRAb, thyroid ultrasound, and orbital computed tomography formed the basis for the diagnoses. Blood from progressor patients was drawn when they were first diagnosed with hyperthyroidism, before any ophthalmopathy symptoms appeared. PBMCs were separated from 7.5 to 10 ml of fresh peripheral blood using Ficoll-Paque density gradient centrifugation. Progressor patients were first diagnosed with Graves' hyperthyroidism and then developed ophthalmopathy during follow-up. Total RNA was extracted using Trizol reagent, and RNA quality was assessed on an Agilent 2100 Bioanalyzer.

In this chain, TRBV7-9 is recombined with TRBJ2-3; the D gene is perhaps TRBD1, on 6 matching bases. Material: blood. This clonotype was obtained from a woman in her forties or fifties with Graves' hyperthyroidism that later progressed to Graves' ophthalmopathy. This receptor carries the CDR3 CASSQQGPTDTQYF. The bases read TGTGCCAGCAGTCAACAGGGCCCCACAGATACGCAGTATTTT.